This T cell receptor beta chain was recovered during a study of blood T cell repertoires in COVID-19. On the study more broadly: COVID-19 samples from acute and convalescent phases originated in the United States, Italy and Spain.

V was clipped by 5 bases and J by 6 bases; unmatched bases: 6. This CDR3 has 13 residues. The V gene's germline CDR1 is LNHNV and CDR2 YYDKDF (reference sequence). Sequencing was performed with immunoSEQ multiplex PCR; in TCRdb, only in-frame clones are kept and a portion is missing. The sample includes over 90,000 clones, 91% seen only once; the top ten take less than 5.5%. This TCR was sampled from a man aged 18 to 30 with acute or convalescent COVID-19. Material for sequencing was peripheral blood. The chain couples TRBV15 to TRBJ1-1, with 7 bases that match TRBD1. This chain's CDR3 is CATSHDRAAEAFF. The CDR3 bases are TGTGCCACCAGCCACGACAGGGCGGCTGAAGCTTTCTTT.